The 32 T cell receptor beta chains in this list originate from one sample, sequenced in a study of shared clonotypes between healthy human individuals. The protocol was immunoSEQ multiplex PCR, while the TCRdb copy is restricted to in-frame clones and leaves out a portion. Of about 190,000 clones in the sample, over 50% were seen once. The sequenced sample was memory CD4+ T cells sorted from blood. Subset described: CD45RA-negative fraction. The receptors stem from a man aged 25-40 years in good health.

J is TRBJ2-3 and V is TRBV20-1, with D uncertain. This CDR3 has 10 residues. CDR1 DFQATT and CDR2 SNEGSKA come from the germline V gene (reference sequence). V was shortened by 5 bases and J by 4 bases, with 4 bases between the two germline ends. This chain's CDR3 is CSAGSDTQYF. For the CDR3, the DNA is TGCAGTGCTGGGTCAGATACGCAGTATTTT.

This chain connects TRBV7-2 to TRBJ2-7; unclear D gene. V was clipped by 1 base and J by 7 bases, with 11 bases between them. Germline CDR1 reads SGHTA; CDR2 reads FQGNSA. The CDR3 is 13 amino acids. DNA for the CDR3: TGTGCCAGCAGCTTAGAGGCGGAAAAGGAGCAGTACTTC. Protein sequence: CASSLEAEKEQYF. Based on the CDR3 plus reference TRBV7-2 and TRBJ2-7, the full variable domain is GAGVSQSPSNKVTEKGKDVELRCDPISGHTALYWYRQSLGQGLEFLIYFQGNSAPDKSGLPSDRFSAERTGGSVSTLTIQRTQQEDSAVYLCASSLEAEKEQYFGPGTRLTVT.

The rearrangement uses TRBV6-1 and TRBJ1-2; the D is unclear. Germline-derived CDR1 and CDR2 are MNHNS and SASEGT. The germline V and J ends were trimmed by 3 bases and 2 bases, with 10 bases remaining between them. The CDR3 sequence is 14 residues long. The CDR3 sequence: CASSDGWTNYGYTF. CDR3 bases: TGTGCCAGCAGTGATGGATGGACCAACTATGGCTACACCTTC.

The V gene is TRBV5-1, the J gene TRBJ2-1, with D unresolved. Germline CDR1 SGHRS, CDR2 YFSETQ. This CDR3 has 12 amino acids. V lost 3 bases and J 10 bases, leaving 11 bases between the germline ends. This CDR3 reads CASSSSLGEQFF. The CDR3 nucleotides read TGCGCCAGCAGCTCGTCTTTGGGGGAGCAGTTCTTC.

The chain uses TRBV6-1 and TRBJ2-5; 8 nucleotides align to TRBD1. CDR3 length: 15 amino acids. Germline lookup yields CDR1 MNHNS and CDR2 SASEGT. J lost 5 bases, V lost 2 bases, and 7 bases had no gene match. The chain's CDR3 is CASSEPTGGGETQYF. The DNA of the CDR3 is TGTGCCAGCAGTGAACCTACAGGGGGTGGGGAGACCCAGTACTTC.

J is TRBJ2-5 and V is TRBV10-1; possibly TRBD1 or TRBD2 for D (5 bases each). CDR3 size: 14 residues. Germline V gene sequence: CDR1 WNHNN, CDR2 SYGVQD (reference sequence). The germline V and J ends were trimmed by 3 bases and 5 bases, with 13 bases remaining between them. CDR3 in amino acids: CASSEGDLRETQYF. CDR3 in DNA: TGCGCCAGCAGTGAAGGGGACCTCCGGGAGACCCAGTACTTC.

DNA for the CDR3: TGTGCCAGCAGCTTAGTAGCAACCGCACGAAGTGGAAACACCATATATTTT. The encoded protein is CASSLVATARSGNTIYF. V is TRBV7-2 and J is TRBJ1-3; D not resolved. Trimming removed 1 base at V and 3 bases at J, with 16 bases between. Germline V CDR1 and CDR2: SGHTA, FQGNSA. This CDR3 has 17 amino acids.

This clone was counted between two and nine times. CDR3 sequence reads: CASSLRRYSYEQYF. The CDR3 DNA is TGTGCCAGCAGTCTAAGGCGGTACTCCTACGAGCAGTACTTC. The rearrangement uses TRBV7-2 and TRBJ2-7; D is undetermined. Germline CDR1 SGHTA, CDR2 FQGNSA. There are 14 residues in the CDR3. Trimming shortened V by 6 bases and J by 0 bases, and 12 bases separated the two germline ends.

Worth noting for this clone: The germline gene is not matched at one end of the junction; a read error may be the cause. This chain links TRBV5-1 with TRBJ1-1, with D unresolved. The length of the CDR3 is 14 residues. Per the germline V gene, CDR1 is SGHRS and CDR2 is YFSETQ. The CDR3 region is CASSQQLMNTKAFF. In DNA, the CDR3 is TGCGCCAGCAGCCAACAGCTCATGAACACTAAAGCTTTCTTT.

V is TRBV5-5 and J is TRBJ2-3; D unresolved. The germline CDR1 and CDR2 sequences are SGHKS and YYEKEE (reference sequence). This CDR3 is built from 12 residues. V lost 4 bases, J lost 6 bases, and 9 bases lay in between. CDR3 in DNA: TGTGCCAGCAGCCGTTCGCTGGATACGCAGTATTTT. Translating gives CASSRSLDTQYF.

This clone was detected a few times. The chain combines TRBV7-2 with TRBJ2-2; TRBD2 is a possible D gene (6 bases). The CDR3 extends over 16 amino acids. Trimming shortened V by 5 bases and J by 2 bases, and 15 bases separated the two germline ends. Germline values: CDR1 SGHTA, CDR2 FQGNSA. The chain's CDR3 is CASSPRGTFNTGELFF. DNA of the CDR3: TGTGCCAGCAGCCCCAGAGGGACTTTTAACACCGGGGAGCTGTTTTTT.

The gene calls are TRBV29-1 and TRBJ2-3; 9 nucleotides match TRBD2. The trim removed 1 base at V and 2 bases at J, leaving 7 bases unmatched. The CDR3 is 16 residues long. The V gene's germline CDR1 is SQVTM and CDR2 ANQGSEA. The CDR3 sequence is CSVEVGTSRFTDTQYF. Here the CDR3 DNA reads TGCAGCGTTGAAGTAGGGACTAGCAGATTCACAGATACGCAGTATTTT.

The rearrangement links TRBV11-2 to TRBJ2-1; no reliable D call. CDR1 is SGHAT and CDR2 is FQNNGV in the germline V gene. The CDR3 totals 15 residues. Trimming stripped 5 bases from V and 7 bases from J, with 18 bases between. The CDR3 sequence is CASSRSPTYQNEQFF. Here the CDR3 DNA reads TGTGCCAGCAGCCGATCACCAACATACCAGAATGAGCAGTTCTTC.

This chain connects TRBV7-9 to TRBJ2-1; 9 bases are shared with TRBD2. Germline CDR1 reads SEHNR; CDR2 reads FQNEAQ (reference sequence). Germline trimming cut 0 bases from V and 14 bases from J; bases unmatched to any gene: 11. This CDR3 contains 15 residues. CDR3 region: CASSLARGDAGGEFF. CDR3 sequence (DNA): TGTGCCAGCAGCTTAGCGCGTGGGGATGCGGGAGGGGAGTTCTTC. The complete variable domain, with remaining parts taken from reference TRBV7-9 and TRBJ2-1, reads DTGVSQNPRHKITKRGQNVTFRCDPISEHNRLYWYRQTLGQGPEFLTYFQNEAQLEKSRLLSDRFSAERPKGSFSTLEIQRTEQGDSAMYLCASSLARGDAGGEFFGPGTRLTVL.

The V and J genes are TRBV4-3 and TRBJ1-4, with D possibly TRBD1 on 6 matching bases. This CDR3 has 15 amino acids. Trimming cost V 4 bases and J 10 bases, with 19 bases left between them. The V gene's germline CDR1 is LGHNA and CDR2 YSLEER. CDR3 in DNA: TGCGCCAGCAGCCCCCCGACAGGCTCCGCGAGAAAACTGTTTTTT. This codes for CASSPPTGSARKLFF.

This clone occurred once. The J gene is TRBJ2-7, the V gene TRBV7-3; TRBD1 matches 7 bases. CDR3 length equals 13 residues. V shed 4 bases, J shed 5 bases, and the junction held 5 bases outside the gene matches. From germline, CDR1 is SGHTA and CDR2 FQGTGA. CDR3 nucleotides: TGTGCCAGCAGCTCCCGACAGGGCAACGAGCAGTACTTC. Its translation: CASSSRQGNEQYF. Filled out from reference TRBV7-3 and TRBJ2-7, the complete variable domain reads GAGVSQTPSNKVTEKGKYVELRCDPISGHTALYWYRQSLGQGPEFLIYFQGTGAADDSGLPNDRFFAVRPEGSVSTLKIQRTERGDSAVYLCASSSRQGNEQYFGPGTRLTVT.

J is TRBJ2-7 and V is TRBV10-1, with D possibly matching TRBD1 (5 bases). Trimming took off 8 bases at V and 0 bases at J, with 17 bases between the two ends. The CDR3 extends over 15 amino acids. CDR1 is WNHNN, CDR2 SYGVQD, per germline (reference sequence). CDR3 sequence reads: CASVYWSRVSYEQYF. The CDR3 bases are TGCGCCAGCGTTTATTGGTCCAGGGTCTCCTACGAGCAGTACTTC.

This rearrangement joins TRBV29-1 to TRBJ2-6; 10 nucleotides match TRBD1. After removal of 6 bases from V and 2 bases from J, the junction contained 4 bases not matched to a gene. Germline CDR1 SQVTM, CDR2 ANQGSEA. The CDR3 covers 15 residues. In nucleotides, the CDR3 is TGCAGCGTAGGACAGGGGGGCCCTGGGGCCAACGTCCTGACTTTC. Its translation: CSVGQGGPGANVLTF.

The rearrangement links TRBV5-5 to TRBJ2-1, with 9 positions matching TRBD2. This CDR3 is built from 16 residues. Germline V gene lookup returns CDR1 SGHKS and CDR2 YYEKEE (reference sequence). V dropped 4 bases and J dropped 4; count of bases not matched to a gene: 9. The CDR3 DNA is TGTGCCAGCAGCCCCCGACTAGCGGCACAATACAATGAGCAGTTCTTC. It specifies CASSPRLAAQYNEQFF.

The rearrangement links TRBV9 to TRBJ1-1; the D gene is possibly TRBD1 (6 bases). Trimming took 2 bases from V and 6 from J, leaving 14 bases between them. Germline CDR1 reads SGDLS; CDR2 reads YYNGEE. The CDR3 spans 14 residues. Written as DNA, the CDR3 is TGTGCCAGCAGCGTTGGTACAGGGCTGGCTGAAGCTTTCTTT. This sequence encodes CASSVGTGLAEAFF.

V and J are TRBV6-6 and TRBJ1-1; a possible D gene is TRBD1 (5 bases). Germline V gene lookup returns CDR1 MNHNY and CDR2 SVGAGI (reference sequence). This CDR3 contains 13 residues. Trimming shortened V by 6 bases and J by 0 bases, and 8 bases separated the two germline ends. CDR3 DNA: TGTGCCAGCAGAGACAGATTGAACACTGAAGCTTTCTTT. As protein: CASRDRLNTEAFF.

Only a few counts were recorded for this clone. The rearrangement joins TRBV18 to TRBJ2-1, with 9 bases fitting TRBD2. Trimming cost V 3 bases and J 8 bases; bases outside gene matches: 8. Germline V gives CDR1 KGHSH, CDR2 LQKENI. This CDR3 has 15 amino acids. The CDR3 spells CASSPVAGASDEQFF. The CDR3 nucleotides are TGTGCCAGCTCACCCGTAGCGGGAGCGTCCGATGAGCAGTTCTTC.

Written as DNA, the CDR3 is TGTGCCAGCTCACCACCTGACCTCTCCTCCTACAATGAGCAGTTCTTC. Its translation is CASSPPDLSSYNEQFF. This chain connects TRBV18 to TRBJ2-1; no clear D gene. The CDR3 loop spans 16 amino acids. Per the germline V gene, CDR1 is KGHSH and CDR2 is LQKENI. Deletions cut 0 bases from V and 0 bases from J, with 9 bases between.

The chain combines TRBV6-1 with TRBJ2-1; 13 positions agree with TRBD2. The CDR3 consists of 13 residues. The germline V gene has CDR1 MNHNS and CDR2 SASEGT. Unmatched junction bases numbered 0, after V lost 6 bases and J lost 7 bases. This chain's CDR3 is CASRLAGGNEQFF. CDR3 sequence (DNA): TGTGCCAGCAGACTAGCGGGAGGGAATGAGCAGTTCTTC.

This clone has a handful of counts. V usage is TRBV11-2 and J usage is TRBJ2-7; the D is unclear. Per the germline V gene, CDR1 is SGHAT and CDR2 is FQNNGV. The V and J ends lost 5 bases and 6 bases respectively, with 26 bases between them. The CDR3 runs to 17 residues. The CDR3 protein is CASSPERMRALSGEQYF. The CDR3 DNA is TGTGCCAGCAGCCCCGAACGAATGCGAGCGTTATCGGGCGAGCAGTACTTC.

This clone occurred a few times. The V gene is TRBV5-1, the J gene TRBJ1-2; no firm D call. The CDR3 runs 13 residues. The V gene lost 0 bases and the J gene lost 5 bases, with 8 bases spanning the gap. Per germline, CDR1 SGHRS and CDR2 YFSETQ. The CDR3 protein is CASSLVIGYGYTF. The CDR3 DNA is TGCGCCAGCAGCTTGGTGATAGGGTATGGCTACACCTTC.

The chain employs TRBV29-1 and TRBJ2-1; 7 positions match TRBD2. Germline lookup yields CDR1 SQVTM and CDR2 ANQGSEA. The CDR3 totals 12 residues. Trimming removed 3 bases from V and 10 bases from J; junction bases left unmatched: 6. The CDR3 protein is CSVDAGVREQFF. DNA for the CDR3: TGCAGCGTTGACGCGGGGGTGAGGGAGCAGTTCTTC.

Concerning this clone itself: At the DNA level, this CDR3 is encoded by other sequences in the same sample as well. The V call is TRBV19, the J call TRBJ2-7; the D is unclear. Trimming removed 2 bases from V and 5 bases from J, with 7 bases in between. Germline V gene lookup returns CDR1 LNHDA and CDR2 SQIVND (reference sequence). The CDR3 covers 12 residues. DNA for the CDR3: TGTGCCAGTAGTATAAGCACAAACGAGCAGTACTTC. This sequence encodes CASSISTNEQYF.

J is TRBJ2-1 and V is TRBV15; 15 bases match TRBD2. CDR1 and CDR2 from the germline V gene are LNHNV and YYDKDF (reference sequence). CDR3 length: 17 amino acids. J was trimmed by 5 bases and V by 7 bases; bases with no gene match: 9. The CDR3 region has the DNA TGTGCCACCACCGGGACTAGCGGGAGGTTAAGGCACAATGAGCAGTTCTTC. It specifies CATTGTSGRLRHNEQFF.

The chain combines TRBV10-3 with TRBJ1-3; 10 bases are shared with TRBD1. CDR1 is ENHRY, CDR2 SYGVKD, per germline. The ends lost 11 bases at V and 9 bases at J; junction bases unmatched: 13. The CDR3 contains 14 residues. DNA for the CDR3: TGTGCCTCCGCCGGGACAGGGGCTGGCGGCACCATATATTTT. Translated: CASAGTGAGGTIYF.

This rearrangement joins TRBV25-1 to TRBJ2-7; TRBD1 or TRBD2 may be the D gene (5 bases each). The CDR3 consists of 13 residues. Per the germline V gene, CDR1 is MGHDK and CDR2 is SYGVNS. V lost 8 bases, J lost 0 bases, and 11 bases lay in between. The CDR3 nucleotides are TGTGCCAGCGCCGGGACGAACTCCTACGAGCAGTACTTC. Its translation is CASAGTNSYEQYF.

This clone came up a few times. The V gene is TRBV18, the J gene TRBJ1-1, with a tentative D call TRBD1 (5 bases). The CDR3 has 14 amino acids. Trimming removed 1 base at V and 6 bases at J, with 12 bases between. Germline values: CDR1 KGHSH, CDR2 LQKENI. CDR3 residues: CASSPRPGESEAFF. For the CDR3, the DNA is TGTGCCAGCTCACCACGTCCGGGGGAGTCTGAAGCTTTCTTT. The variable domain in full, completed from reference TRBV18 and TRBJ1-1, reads NAGVMQNPRHLVRRRGQEARLRCSPMKGHSHVYWYRQLPEEGLKFMVYLQKENIIDESGMPKERFSAEFPKEGPSILRIQQVVRGDSAAYFCASSPRPGESEAFFGQGTRLTVV.